The 29 T cell receptor beta chains below all came from one sample that was sequenced in a study of shared clonotypes between healthy human individuals. Clones were sequenced by immunoSEQ multiplex PCR, and TCRdb holds only the in-frame ones, with some missing. Here the sample spans 2.3 million or so clones, 80% to 95% being singletons. Sequenced input: naive CD4+ T cells from PBMCs. Subset denoted: CD45RA+ positively selected. Receptors were obtained from a man aged 18-30 years in good health. Some clones in this sample may be carry-over from other donors' samples.

In DNA form, the CDR3 reads TGTGCCACAGGGACAGCCCTAGCCAAAAACATTCAGTACTTC. Its protein is CATGTALAKNIQYF. The gene calls are TRBV10-3 and TRBJ2-4; 7 nucleotides agree with TRBD1. Germline CDR1 is ENHRY and CDR2 is SYGVKD. V dropped 10 bases and J dropped 0; count of bases not matched to a gene: 6. CDR3 length equals 14 residues.

The chain is built from TRBV6-1 and TRBJ1-6, with 7 bases identical to TRBD1. CDR1 is MNHNS, CDR2 SASEGT, per germline. The CDR3 loop spans 14 amino acids. J lost 14 bases, V lost 6 bases, and 13 bases had no gene match. DNA of the CDR3: TGTGCCAGCAGACCGAGACAGGGCGACGCGTCCCTCCACTTT. This sequence encodes CASRPRQGDASLHF.

J is TRBJ1-3 and V is TRBV20-1; no definite D call. CDR3 size: 11 residues. Germline V gene lookup returns CDR1 DFQATT and CDR2 SNEGSKA (reference sequence). V lost 5 bases to trimming and J lost 6 bases, with 8 bases between them. The CDR3 reads CSASTQNTIYF. The CDR3 DNA sequence: TGCAGTGCTTCGACCCAAAACACCATATATTTT.

The rearrangement links TRBV28 to TRBJ2-1; TRBD2 aligns across 8 bases. The length of the CDR3 is 15 residues. Germline-derived CDR1 and CDR2 are MDHEN and SYDVKM. With 6 bases clipped from V and 5 bases from J, the junction kept 9 bases outside the gene matches. CDR3 residues: CASRSVTSGNNEQFF. CDR3 in DNA: TGTGCCAGCAGGTCCGTTACTAGCGGCAACAATGAGCAGTTCTTC.

The chain combines TRBV28 with TRBJ1-5; weak D call: TRBD1 (5 bases). V lost 1 base, J lost 1 base, and 14 bases lay in between. Germline V CDR1 and CDR2: MDHEN, SYDVKM. This CDR3 is 17 amino acids long. The CDR3 coding sequence is TGTGCCAGCAGTTTATTTAGGGGAGTAGAGAGCAATCAGCCCCAGCATTTT. Protein product: CASSLFRGVESNQPQHF. The full variable domain, completed using reference TRBV28 and TRBJ1-5, is DVKVTQSSRYLVKRTGEKVFLECVQDMDHENMFWYRQDPGLGLRLIYFSYDVKMKEKGDIPEGYSVSREKKERFSLILESASTNQTSMYLCASSLFRGVESNQPQHFGDGTRLSIL.

The chain links TRBV27 to TRBJ2-7, with 7 bases identical to TRBD1. This CDR3 has 14 amino acids. V lost 2 bases and J lost 2; bases outside the gene matches: 3. The germline CDR1 and CDR2 sequences are MNHEY and SMNVEV (reference sequence). The CDR3 DNA is TGTGCCAGCAGTTTACAGGGGGAAACCTACGAGCAGTACTTC. Encoded protein: CASSLQGETYEQYF.

The V and J genes are TRBV27 and TRBJ1-4, with D perhaps TRBD1 (5 bases). The germline V gene encodes CDR1 MNHEY and CDR2 SMNVEV (reference sequence). Deletions cut 6 bases from V and 5 bases from J, with 28 bases between. CDR3 size: 19 residues. The CDR3 sequence is CASSLSRQLLRGENEKLFF. DNA of the CDR3: TGTGCCAGCAGCCTCAGCCGACAGCTTCTCCGCGGCGAGAATGAAAAACTGTTTTTT.

The V gene is TRBV5-1, the J gene TRBJ2-7; D unclear. The CDR3 is made up of 15 amino acids. Trimming shortened V by 0 bases and J by 3 bases, and 13 bases separated the two germline ends. The germline gives CDR1 SGHRS, CDR2 YFSETQ. CDR3: CASSLDELSLYEQYF. The CDR3, as DNA: TGCGCCAGCAGCTTGGACGAGCTGTCCCTCTACGAGCAGTACTTC. The whole variable domain, filled in from reference TRBV5-1 and TRBJ2-7, reads KAGVTQTPRYLIKTRGQQVTLSCSPISGHRSVSWYQQTPGQGLQFLFEYFSETQRNKGNFPGRFSGRQFSNSRSEMNVSTLELGDSALYLCASSLDELSLYEQYFGPGTRLTVT.

The V gene is TRBV7-8, the J gene TRBJ1-3; TRBD1 might be the D (5 bases). The CDR3 is 15 residues long. V lost 5 bases and J 4 bases, leaving 15 bases between the germline ends. Germline V lookup: CDR1 SGHVS, CDR2 FQNEAQ. In DNA, the CDR3 is TGTGCCAGCAGCCAAGTCGCGGGGCCAGGAAACACCATATATTTT. Protein sequence: CASSQVAGPGNTIYF.

Worth noting for this clone: This sample includes further DNA sequences coding for the same CDR3. The chain employs TRBV5-1 and TRBJ2-1, with unresolved D. Germline V gene lookup returns CDR1 SGHRS and CDR2 YFSETQ. V was pared by 0 bases and J by 6 bases, with 7 bases between. The length of the CDR3 is 13 residues. For the CDR3, the DNA is TGCGCCAGCAGCTTGGGGCCATCCAATGAGCAGTTCTTC. As protein: CASSLGPSNEQFF.

This chain links TRBV27 with TRBJ1-5; 10 nucleotides match TRBD1. The germline V gene encodes CDR1 MNHEY and CDR2 SMNVEV (reference sequence). J lost 1 base, V lost 2 bases, and 2 bases had no gene match. This CDR3 spans 16 amino acids. The CDR3 DNA follows: TGTGCCAGCAGTTTAGGGACAGGGGTAAGCAATCAGCCCCAGCATTTT. Translation gives CASSLGTGVSNQPQHF.

This chain uses TRBV5-1 with TRBJ1-4; the D is unclear. The CDR3 sequence is 14 residues long. V was clipped by 0 bases and J by 8 bases, with 11 bases between them. The germline CDR1 and CDR2 sequences are SGHRS and YFSETQ. The DNA for the CDR3 is TGCGCCAGCAGCTTGGACCCGACGTCAGAAAAACTGTTTTTT. Amino acids: CASSLDPTSEKLFF.

This chain joins TRBV10-2 and TRBJ1-4; perhaps TRBD1 as D (5 bases). The CDR3 consists of 16 residues. The V gene lost 3 bases and the J gene lost 0 bases, with 11 bases spanning the gap. Germline V gene data show CDR1 as WSHSY and CDR2 as SAAADI. The CDR3 bases are TGCGCCAGCAGTGACAGGGCGACCTCAACTAATGAAAAACTGTTTTTT. Its protein product is CASSDRATSTNEKLFF.

The rearrangement uses TRBV27 and TRBJ2-3; possibly TRBD1 for D (5 bases). Trimming shortened V by 2 bases and J by 5 bases, and 14 bases separated the two germline ends. This CDR3 comprises 15 residues. Germline V lookup: CDR1 MNHEY, CDR2 SMNVEV (reference sequence). This CDR3 reads CASSLKGPGRDTQYF. DNA for the CDR3: TGTGCCAGCAGTTTAAAGGGGCCCGGCCGAGATACGCAGTATTTT.

This clone was observed a few times. The gene calls are TRBV4-2 and TRBJ1-5; 9 nucleotides agree with TRBD1. This CDR3 contains 19 residues. V lost 4 bases, J lost 2 bases, and 15 bases stayed unmatched. CDR1 and CDR2 (germline): LGHNA, YNFKEQ. The CDR3 DNA reads TGTGCCAGCAGCCCAACCCAGGACAGGGGCCACATGGGCAATCAGCCCCAGCATTTT. Its translation is CASSPTQDRGHMGNQPQHF.

The rearrangement joins TRBV19 to TRBJ1-5; D possibly corresponds to TRBD1 (6 bases). Trimming removed 6 bases from V and 2 bases from J, with 14 bases in between. The CDR3 consists of 15 residues. CDR1 and CDR2 (germline): LNHDA, SQIVND (reference sequence). CDR3 region: CASRRDAGGNQPQHF. The CDR3 coding sequence is TGTGCCAGTAGACGGGACGCAGGGGGCAATCAGCCCCAGCATTTT.

The chain couples TRBV10-1 to TRBJ2-5; 9 positions agree with TRBD2. The germline gives CDR1 WNHNN, CDR2 SYGVQD (reference sequence). After removal of 3 bases from V and 2 bases from J, the junction contained 4 bases not matched to a gene. The CDR3 loop spans 15 amino acids. The DNA of the CDR3 is TGCGCCAGCAGTGACAGAGCGGGAGGACAAGAGACCCAGTACTTC. Its protein is CASSDRAGGQETQYF.

The V gene is TRBV7-7, the J gene TRBJ2-1; D perhaps matches TRBD2 (6 bases). CDR3 size: 15 residues. Germline loops: CDR1 SSHAT, CDR2 FNYEAQ (reference sequence). The germline V and J ends were trimmed by 1 base and 3 bases, with 10 bases remaining between them. The CDR3 region has the DNA TGTGCCAGCAGCTTAGTACTAGCCTTCTACAATGAGCAGTTCTTC. Its translation is CASSLVLAFYNEQFF.

V usage is TRBV25-1 and J usage is TRBJ1-2; the D gene is possibly TRBD1 (6 bases). The ends were cut back, 5 bases at V and 4 bases at J, with 14 bases in the middle. This CDR3 is 14 amino acids long. Germline assignment: CDR1 MGHDK and CDR2 SYGVNS. The CDR3 spells CASSMGGAVYGYTF. In DNA form, the CDR3 reads TGTGCCAGCAGTATGGGGGGCGCAGTCTATGGCTACACCTTC.

This rearrangement joins TRBV25-1 to TRBJ2-3; D remains unclear. This CDR3 comprises 14 residues. The germline V gene encodes CDR1 MGHDK and CDR2 SYGVNS. V was cut by 6 bases and J by 4 bases, with 14 bases left in between. The CDR3 reads CASRREHQADTQYF. CDR3 nucleotide sequence: TGTGCCAGCAGAAGGGAACACCAGGCAGATACGCAGTATTTT.

A remark on this clone: The same CDR3 can be traced to other DNA sequences in this sample. The chain joins TRBV11-3 to TRBJ2-2; TRBD2 matches at 11 bases. Germline V gene sequence: CDR1 SGHNT, CDR2 YENEEA. J gave up 6 bases and V 4 bases, and 4 bases lay outside the gene matches. CDR3 length: 15 amino acids. CDR3 residues: CASSSGTSGAGELFF. The CDR3 DNA follows: TGTGCCAGCAGCTCTGGGACTAGCGGCGCCGGGGAGCTGTTTTTT.

The chain joins TRBV28 to TRBJ1-4; TRBD1 agrees at 8 bases. CDR3 length: 15 amino acids. The germline CDR1 and CDR2 sequences are MDHEN and SYDVKM. J lost 8 bases, V lost 5 bases, and 10 bases had no gene match. CDR3 coding DNA: TGTGCCAGCAGTCCGGTGACAGGGGTTCGGGAAAAACTGTTTTTT. It yields the protein CASSPVTGVREKLFF. Using reference TRBV28 and TRBJ1-4 for the parts outside the CDR3, the full variable domain is DVKVTQSSRYLVKRTGEKVFLECVQDMDHENMFWYRQDPGLGLRLIYFSYDVKMKEKGDIPEGYSVSREKKERFSLILESASTNQTSMYLCASSPVTGVREKLFFGSGTQLSVL.

Of note for this clone: Additional DNA sequences in this sample encode the identical CDR3. The chain recombines TRBV2 with TRBJ1-3; D not certain. The CDR3 has 12 amino acids. V lost 8 bases, J lost 0 bases, and 5 bases lay in between. Per the germline V gene, CDR1 is SNHLY and CDR2 is FYNNEI. CDR3 sequence (DNA): TGTGCCAGCGGGAGCTCTGGAAACACCATATATTTT. It codes for CASGSSGNTIYF.

The V call is TRBV5-6, the J call TRBJ2-6; 10 bases line up with TRBD1. V gave up 4 bases and J gave up 2 bases; unmatched junction bases: 9. The CDR3 loop spans 18 amino acids. The germline CDR1 and CDR2 sequences are SGHDT and YYEEEE. The CDR3 DNA reads as TGTGCCAGCAGCCTGGGGGGACAGGGGACCGCTGGGGCCAACGTCCTGACTTTC. Protein product: CASSLGGQGTAGANVLTF. Complete variable domain (other parts from reference TRBV5-6 and TRBJ2-6): DAGVTQSPTHLIKTRGQQVTLRCSPKSGHDTVSWYQQALGQGPQFIFQYYEEEERQRGNFPDRFSGHQFPNYSSELNVNALLLGDSALYLCASSLGGQGTAGANVLTFGAGSRLTVL.

This rearrangement joins TRBV11-2 to TRBJ2-3; D perhaps matches TRBD1 (6 bases). The CDR3 spans 16 residues. Germline CDR1 SGHAT, CDR2 FQNNGV. The ends were cut back, 4 bases at V and 2 bases at J, with 16 bases in the middle. The CDR3 is CASSYRVGPATDTQYF. CDR3 nucleotide sequence: TGTGCCAGCAGCTACAGGGTGGGTCCTGCCACAGATACGCAGTATTTT.

The rearrangement uses TRBV11-2 and TRBJ2-3, with TRBD2 matching over 12 bases. With 3 bases clipped from V and 2 bases from J, the junction kept 3 bases outside the gene matches. Germline assignment: CDR1 SGHAT and CDR2 FQNNGV. This CDR3 is built from 16 residues. Written as DNA, the CDR3 is TGTGCCAGCAGCTTCCTAGCGGGAGGGTCCACAGATACGCAGTATTTT. Translating gives CASSFLAGGSTDTQYF. Complete variable domain (other parts from reference TRBV11-2 and TRBJ2-3): EAGVAQSPRYKIIEKRQSVAFWCNPISGHATLYWYQQILGQGPKLLIQFQNNGVVDDSQLPKDRFSAERLKGVDSTLKIQPAKLEDSAVYLCASSFLAGGSTDTQYFGPGTRLTVL.

With regard to this clone: The same CDR3 also results from other DNA sequences found in this sample. V usage is TRBV6-5 and J usage is TRBJ1-1, with D possibly TRBD1 on 5 matching bases. CDR3 length: 13 residues. The V and J ends lost 5 bases and 2 bases respectively, with 9 bases between them. Germline CDR1 is MNHEY and CDR2 is SVGAGI. The CDR3 region is CASSPRGNTEAFF. The CDR3 coding sequence is TGTGCCAGCAGTCCGAGGGGAAACACTGAAGCTTTCTTT.

This chain uses TRBV28 with TRBJ2-7, with no clear D. This CDR3 contains 15 residues. V was cut by 1 base and J by 6 bases, with 16 bases left in between. Germline values: CDR1 MDHEN, CDR2 SYDVKM. The CDR3 nucleotides read TGTGCCAGCAGTTTATCGGTGCCACCTCAGTTCGAGCAGTACTTC. Translated, it gives CASSLSVPPQFEQYF.

In its sample, this clone was seen once. This chain connects TRBV7-3 to TRBJ2-1; 10 positions match TRBD2. J gave up 8 bases and V 6 bases, and 7 bases lay outside the gene matches. The CDR3 length is 14 residues. Germline V gene lookup returns CDR1 SGHTA and CDR2 FQGTGA. CDR3 loop: CASRTRTSGDEQFF. In nucleotides, the CDR3 is TGTGCCAGCAGGACACGGACTAGCGGTGATGAGCAGTTCTTC.